The 29 T cell receptor beta chains listed next were all sequenced from one sample in a study of blood T cell repertoires in COVID-19. Assay used: immunoSEQ multiplex PCR; TCRdb lists only in-frame clones, some missing. The sample carries hundreds of thousands of clones, more than 75% recorded once. The specimen was PBMCs or T cells enriched from blood (not recorded which). The source is a man in his thirties or forties who had recovered from COVID-19.

This clone was seen only once. DNA for the CDR3: TGTGCCAGCAGGACGACTAGCGGGGGGATCATTCAGTACTTC. Translating gives CASRTTSGGIIQYF. V is TRBV6-5 and J is TRBJ2-4; 13 bases are a match to TRBD2. The CDR3 has 14 residues. J gave up 9 bases and V 6 bases, and 5 bases lay outside the gene matches. Germline values: CDR1 MNHEY, CDR2 SVGAGI.

There are a few counts of this clone. The junction shows a germline mismatch at one end, possibly a read error. This chain uses TRBV6-1 with TRBJ1-5; weak D call: TRBD1 (5 bases). The germline V gene encodes CDR1 MNHNS and CDR2 SASEGT. The CDR3 has 14 residues. CDR3 residues: CASTELQGSQPQHF. CDR3 sequence (DNA): TGTGCCAGCACTGAACTGCAGGGCAGTCAGCCCCAGCATTTT.

The rearrangement joins TRBV7-9 to TRBJ2-4; 7 positions agree with TRBD1. The CDR3 is 18 amino acids. With 5 bases clipped from V and 1 base from J, the junction kept 14 bases outside the gene matches. Germline-derived CDR1 and CDR2 are SEHNR and FQNEAQ (reference sequence). As DNA, the CDR3 is TGTGCCAGCAGCCCGGGACAGTTAAATGGGGTGGCCAAAAACATTCAGTACTTC. This translates into CASSPGQLNGVAKNIQYF.

Comment on this clone: Other DNA variants within this sample encode the same CDR3. The J gene is TRBJ2-1, the V gene TRBV10-3; 12 bases agree with TRBD2. Germline V gives CDR1 ENHRY, CDR2 SYGVKD. This CDR3 comprises 16 residues. V lost 6 bases and J lost 0; bases outside the gene matches: 3. The CDR3 nucleotides read TGTGCCATCAGATCTAGCGGGGGGGACTCCTACAATGAGCAGTTCTTC. Translating gives CAIRSSGGDSYNEQFF.

The DNA of the CDR3 is TGCGCCAGCAGCAGGACGGGGGAGTGGTATGGCTACACCTTC. Its translation is CASSRTGEWYGYTF. V and J are TRBV10-2 and TRBJ1-2, with a tentative D call TRBD1 (5 bases). CDR3 size: 14 residues. V dropped 6 bases and J dropped 5 bases, with 16 bases sitting between them. Germline values: CDR1 WSHSY, CDR2 SAAADI.

The chain carries TRBV24-1 and TRBJ2-7; maybe TRBD2 (6 bases). Germline V CDR1 and CDR2: KGHDR, SFDVKD. The CDR3 covers 16 residues. Trimming pared 9 bases from V and 3 bases from J, leaving 23 bases between. The CDR3: CATPCPGARGGYEQYF. The CDR3 bases are TGTGCCACCCCGTGCCCTGGGGCTAGGGGAGGCTACGAGCAGTACTTC.

The chain has TRBV27 and TRBJ2-1; 11 nucleotides agree with TRBD2. With V trimmed by 6 bases and J by 4 bases, 2 bases remained unmatched. The CDR3 totals 14 residues. CDR1 is MNHEY and CDR2 is SMNVEV in the germline V gene (reference sequence). CDR3 in amino acids: CASRGLAVYNEQFF. Here the CDR3 DNA reads TGTGCCAGCAGGGGACTAGCGGTATACAATGAGCAGTTCTTC.

V is TRBV27 and J is TRBJ1-3, with D hard to call. This CDR3 contains 14 residues. Germline values: CDR1 MNHEY, CDR2 SMNVEV (reference sequence). With 2 bases removed from V and 3 bases from J, the gap between germline ends came to 8 bases. CDR3 amino acids: CASSLDAGGNTIYF. CDR3 nucleotide sequence: TGTGCCAGCAGTTTAGACGCAGGTGGAAACACCATATATTTT.

J is TRBJ2-1 and V is TRBV5-6; D gene ambiguous. Trimming left V 2 bases short and J 9 bases short, with 9 bases between. The CDR3 extends over 12 amino acids. Germline loops: CDR1 SGHDT, CDR2 YYEEEE. The chain's CDR3 is CASSFEHSEQFF. DNA for the CDR3: TGTGCCAGCAGCTTCGAGCATAGTGAGCAGTTCTTC.

The V call is TRBV5-1, the J call TRBJ2-2; 7 bases map to TRBD2. The CDR3 extends over 14 amino acids. The junction had 8 bases not matched to a gene; V was cut back by 4 bases and J by 8 bases. In germline, CDR1 is SGHRS, CDR2 YFSETQ. DNA of the CDR3: TGCGCCAGCAGCAGGACTAGGAGTTCTGGGGAGCTGTTTTTT. It encodes CASSRTRSSGELFF.

The chain uses TRBV15 and TRBJ2-3; possibly TRBD1 for D (6 bases). CDR1 is LNHNV, CDR2 YYDKDF, per germline (reference sequence). The CDR3 runs 14 residues. Trimming pared 3 bases from V and 6 bases from J, leaving 13 bases between. The chain's CDR3 is CATSRAGDRDTQYF. In DNA form, the CDR3 reads TGTGCCACCAGCAGGGCAGGGGATCGGGATACGCAGTATTTT. The variable domain in full, with the rest retrieved from reference TRBV15 and TRBJ2-3, is DAMVIQNPRYQVTQFGKPVTLSCSQTLNHNVMYWYQQKSSQAPKLLFHYYDKDFNNEADTPDNFQSRRPNTSFCFLDIRSPGLGDTAMYLCATSRAGDRDTQYFGPGTRLTVL.

The rearrangement links TRBV7-8 to TRBJ2-7; D perhaps matches TRBD2 (6 bases). Germline CDR1 SGHVS, CDR2 FQNEAQ. Trimming took off 4 bases at V and 7 bases at J, with 23 bases between the two ends. This CDR3 comprises 16 residues. This CDR3 is CASSSDSNWSGGEQYF. For the CDR3, the DNA is TGTGCCAGCAGCTCCGACTCGAACTGGTCCGGAGGGGAGCAGTACTTC.

This chain links TRBV24-1 with TRBJ2-5; D uncertain. The CDR3 runs 14 residues. The germline CDR1 and CDR2 sequences are KGHDR and SFDVKD. Trimming removed 10 bases at V and 6 bases at J, with 20 bases between. This CDR3 is CATALAEAPQTQYF. CDR3 nucleotide sequence: TGTGCCACAGCGCTGGCAGAAGCTCCTCAGACCCAGTACTTC.

The chain joins TRBV24-1 to TRBJ2-5; 8 bases fit TRBD1. The junction had 7 bases not matched to a gene; V was cut back by 7 bases and J by 1 base. The germline CDR1 and CDR2 sequences are KGHDR and SFDVKD. The CDR3 runs 15 residues. The CDR3 spells CATSGAGTGQETQYF. For the CDR3, the DNA is TGTGCCACCAGCGGGGCAGGGACAGGCCAAGAGACCCAGTACTTC.

This chain links TRBV14 with TRBJ2-5; D is ambiguous. Trimming removed 1 base from V and 5 bases from J, with 14 bases in between. The germline V gene has CDR1 SGHDN and CDR2 FVKESK. This CDR3 has 15 residues. The CDR3 protein is CASSQGASTSETQYF. The CDR3 DNA is TGTGCCAGCAGCCAAGGGGCGAGTACGTCGGAGACCCAGTACTTC.

This clone occurred a few times. This chain links TRBV14 with TRBJ2-2, with D possibly matching TRBD1 (5 bases). Trimming stripped 4 bases from V and 8 bases from J, with 11 bases between. CDR3 length equals 13 residues. Germline loops: CDR1 SGHDN, CDR2 FVKESK. CDR3 coding DNA: TGTGCCAGCAGCCGAAATAGGGGAGGGGAGCTGTTTTTT. This sequence encodes CASSRNRGGELFF. Drawing the rest from reference TRBV14 and TRBJ2-2, the complete variable domain is EAGVTQFPSHSVIEKGQTVTLRCDPISGHDNLYWYRRVMGKEIKFLLHFVKESKQDESGMPNNRFLAERTGGTYSTLKVQPAELEDSGVYFCASSRNRGGELFFGEGSRLTVL.

Here the CDR3 reads CASSLRAVWDEQFF. CDR3 bases: TGTGCCAGCAGTCTCAGAGCGGTTTGGGATGAGCAGTTCTTC. The chain employs TRBV11-3 and TRBJ2-1; D is perhaps TRBD2 (5 bases). Germline V gene lookup returns CDR1 SGHNT and CDR2 YENEEA. This CDR3 is built from 14 residues. V shed 6 bases and J shed 8 bases, with 17 bases lying between them.

This clone was seen more than once but under ten times. The chain carries TRBV27 and TRBJ2-7; 8 bases are a match to TRBD1. Germline CDR1 reads MNHEY; CDR2 reads SMNVEV (reference sequence). The length of the CDR3 is 14 residues. Unmatched junction bases numbered 8, after V lost 4 bases and J lost 6 bases. The CDR3 loop is CASSSTGQVAEQYF. The CDR3 bases are TGTGCCAGCAGTTCGACGGGACAGGTAGCCGAGCAGTACTTC.

The gene calls are TRBV10-1 and TRBJ2-1; 9 nucleotides match TRBD2. Per germline, CDR1 WNHNN and CDR2 SYGVQD (reference sequence). The CDR3 sequence is 16 residues long. With V trimmed by 4 bases and J by 8 bases, 12 bases remained unmatched. The CDR3 loop reads CASSAALAGNFDEQFF. In DNA, the CDR3 is TGCGCCAGCAGTGCGGCTCTAGCGGGAAACTTTGATGAGCAGTTCTTC.

The CDR3 DNA is TGCGCCAGCAGCCACGCTATCCTTCTAGCGCGAGGTGAGCAGTTCTTC. This gives the protein CASSHAILLARGEQFF. V usage is TRBV4-1 and J usage is TRBJ2-1, with D tentatively TRBD2 (6 bases). Germline loops: CDR1 MGHRA, CDR2 YSYEKL. This CDR3 spans 16 amino acids. Trimming removed 3 bases from V and 9 bases from J, with 21 bases in between.

V gene TRBV28 combines with J gene TRBJ2-7; TRBD1 agrees at 9 bases. There are 15 residues in the CDR3. Trimming removed 6 bases from V and 3 bases from J; junction bases left unmatched: 9. CDR1 MDHEN and CDR2 SYDVKM come from the germline V gene. The CDR3 DNA is TGTGCCAGCAGCAACCTTGGGACAGGGATCTACGAGCAGTACTTC. It yields the protein CASSNLGTGIYEQYF.

V is TRBV12-3 or TRBV12-4 and J is TRBJ1-1; TRBD1 is a possible D gene (5 bases). The CDR3 consists of 12 residues. V was clipped by 5 bases and J by 6 bases, with 10 bases between them. The DNA for the CDR3 is TGTGCCAGCAGTCCCACAGGTGCTGAAGCTTTCTTT. It codes for CASSPTGAEAFF.

The chain employs TRBV11-2 and TRBJ2-5, with 7 nucleotides matching TRBD2. This CDR3 region has 17 residues. Unmatched junction bases numbered 14, after V lost 3 bases and J lost 4 bases. Germline V gene data show CDR1 as SGHAT and CDR2 as FQNNGV. CDR3 DNA: TGTGCCAGCAGCTTGCCCCAGGGTACGCGCGGGAGAGAGACCCAGTACTTC. It codes for CASSLPQGTRGRETQYF.

The table lists this clone with a count of one. At one end the junction does not follow the germline gene, possibly because of a read error. The chain has TRBV7-7 and TRBJ1-1; 7 bases align to TRBD1. The CDR3 is 14 amino acids. CDR1 and CDR2 from the germline V gene are SSHAT and FNYEAQ (reference sequence). CDR3 in DNA: TGTGCTAGCAGCCCCGCAGGGGGGAACACTGAAGCTTTCTTT. It yields the protein CASSPAGGNTEAFF.

The chain carries TRBV12-5 and TRBJ2-1; 10 positions match TRBD2. CDR1 and CDR2 (germline): LGHNT, FRNRAP. CDR3 length equals 15 residues. V shed 6 bases, J shed 7 bases, and the junction held 9 bases outside the gene matches. Here the CDR3 reads CASGLSGGGVNEQFF. CDR3 coding DNA: TGTGCTAGTGGACTCAGCGGGGGGGGCGTAAATGAGCAGTTCTTC.

This clone was found once. The rearrangement uses TRBV11-2 and TRBJ2-1; TRBD1 is a possible D gene (5 bases). CDR1 SGHAT and CDR2 FQNNGV come from the germline V gene. V lost 6 bases and J lost 0, with 12 bases in between. There are 15 residues in the CDR3. The CDR3 sequence: CASRLQALSYNEQFF. CDR3 sequence (DNA): TGTGCCAGCAGGTTACAGGCCCTCTCCTACAATGAGCAGTTCTTC.

The chain is built from TRBV2 and TRBJ2-7; D not certain. In germline, CDR1 is SNHLY, CDR2 FYNNEI. V shed 8 bases and J shed 4 bases, with 9 bases lying between them. The CDR3 contains 11 residues. CDR3 protein: CASRGLYEQYF. The CDR3 region has the DNA TGTGCCAGCCGTGGTCTGTACGAGCAGTACTTC.

CDR3 residues: CASSLEQGPNEKLFF. The CDR3 coding sequence is TGTGCCAGCAGCTTGGAACAGGGCCCTAATGAAAAACTGTTTTTT. V usage is TRBV5-6 and J usage is TRBJ1-4; D possibly corresponds to TRBD1 (6 bases). The CDR3 runs to 15 residues. V was cut by 0 bases and J by 3 bases, with 9 bases left in between. Germline CDR1 and CDR2: SGHDT and YYEEEE.

The chain has TRBV12-3 or TRBV12-4 and TRBJ1-2, with D perhaps matching TRBD1 (6 bases). The CDR3 spans 12 residues. V shed 7 bases and J shed 8 bases, with 14 bases lying between them. The CDR3 nucleotides read TGTGCCAGCACCCGGCGGGGGCGCGGCTACACCTTC. This gives the protein CASTRRGRGYTF.